These 5 T cell receptor beta chains were all obtained from the same sample, sequenced in a study of CD8 T cells in ankylosing spondylitis. TCRdb redid the calling of the 5' RACE reads with MiXCR, one entry per CDR3 protein. This sample yields about 340,000 distinct CDR3 sequences, of which roughly 14% are seen a single time; 0.9% to 1.2% belongs to the top ten. Sequences were obtained from blood, either unsorted or a sorted T cell fraction (not recorded which). These receptors were collected from a male donor with ankylosing spondylitis or in good health (not recorded which).

This clonotype was seen a handful of times. The chain recombines TRBV29-1 with TRBJ2-1, with TRBD2 matching over 8 bases. Trimming removed 3 bases from V and 9 bases from J; junction bases left unmatched: 4. Germline V gene sequence: CDR1 SQVTM, CDR2 ANQGSEA. This CDR3 region has 12 residues. The CDR3: CSVDRGGSEQFF. The CDR3 coding sequence is TGCAGCGTTGACCGGGGGGGCAGTGAGCAGTTCTTC.

The rearrangement uses TRBV20-1 and TRBJ1-1; no clear D. The germline V gene has CDR1 DFQATT and CDR2 SNEGSKA (reference sequence). The CDR3 length is 12 residues. Trimming shortened V by 2 bases and J by 4 bases, and 8 bases separated the two germline ends. The CDR3 DNA reads as TGCAGTGCTAGATCGAGTGCCACTGAAGCTTTCTTT. This gives the protein CSARSSATEAFF.

This clonotype was observed a few times. The genes are TRBV6-5 and TRBJ1-1, with D possibly TRBD1 on 5 matching bases. This CDR3 comprises 12 residues. Germline values: CDR1 MNHEY, CDR2 SVGAGI. The V gene lost 6 bases and the J gene lost 5 bases, with 10 bases spanning the gap. Written as DNA, the CDR3 is TGTGCCAGCAGCTCCCCAGGGACTGAAGCTTTCTTT. This translates into CASSSPGTEAFF.

V is TRBV29-1 and J is TRBJ2-5; no definite D call. Germline-derived CDR1 and CDR2 are SQVTM and ANQGSEA. Trimming took 4 bases from V and 4 from J, leaving 16 bases between them. The CDR3 length is 14 residues. CDR3 protein: CSVAPGTVGETQYF. In nucleotides, the CDR3 is TGCAGCGTTGCCCCAGGCACAGTAGGAGAGACCCAGTACTTC.

This clonotype was picked up many times. The V call is TRBV28, the J call TRBJ1-5; 7 nucleotides align to TRBD1. This CDR3 spans 14 amino acids. V was clipped by 2 bases and J by 6 bases; unmatched bases: 4. Germline V CDR1 and CDR2: MDHEN, SYDVKM. In nucleotides, the CDR3 is TGTGCCAGCAGTTTACAGGGGGTGGGTCAGCCCCAGCATTTT. Its translation is CASSLQGVGQPQHF.